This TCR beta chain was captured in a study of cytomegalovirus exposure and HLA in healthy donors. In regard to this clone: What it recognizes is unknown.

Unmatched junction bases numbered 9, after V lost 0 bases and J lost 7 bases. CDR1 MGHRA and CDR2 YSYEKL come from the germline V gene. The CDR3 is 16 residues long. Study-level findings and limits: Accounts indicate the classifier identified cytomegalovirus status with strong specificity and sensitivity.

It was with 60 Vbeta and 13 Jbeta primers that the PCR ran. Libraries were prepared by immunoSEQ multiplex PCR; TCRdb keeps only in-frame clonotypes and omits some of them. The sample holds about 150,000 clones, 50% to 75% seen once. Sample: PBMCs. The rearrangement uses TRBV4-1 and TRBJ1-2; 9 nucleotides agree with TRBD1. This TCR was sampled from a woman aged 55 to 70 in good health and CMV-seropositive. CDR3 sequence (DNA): TGCGCCAGCAGCCAAGACGCCACAGGGGGCTTGCGTGGCTACACCTTC. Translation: CASSQDATGGLRGYTF.